The source of this T cell receptor (beta chain) is a study of graft-versus-host responses after intestinal transplantation. Broader study findings: Across patients carrying graft-donor T cell macrochimerism, allografts held high graft-versus-host to host-versus-graft clonal ratios.

Sequenced by immunoSEQ multiplex PCR; TCRdb stores in-frame clones only, minus some. This sample has 98,000 or so clones; about 82% occur once, and the top ten carry over 1.3%. CDR1 is ENHRY and CDR2 is SYGVKD in the germline V gene. Deletions cut 3 bases from V and 2 bases from J, with 11 bases between. The CDR3 totals 15 residues. Concerning this clone: Its cognate antigen is unknown.

The chain combines TRBV10-3 with TRBJ2-1, with D tentatively TRBD1 or TRBD2 (5 bases each). Sequenced material: PBMCs, taken 255 days after intestinal transplant. The receptor was derived from a human patient who received an intestinal transplant, so some T cells may come from the graft donor. CDR3 region: CAISDRDAPYNEQFF. The CDR3 DNA is TGTGCCATCAGTGACCGGGACGCACCCTACAATGAGCAGTTCTTC.